The 23 T cell receptor beta chains given below trace back to one sample, sequenced in a study of blood T cell repertoires in COVID-19. TCRdb's copy holds only in-frame clones and misses some; the assay was immunoSEQ multiplex PCR. Of more than 250,000 clones in the sample, 87% are singletons; the top ten hold roughly 6.2%. Sequencing was carried out using PBMCs or T cells enriched from blood (not recorded which). These receptors were taken from a woman aged 40-49 years who had recovered from COVID-19.

Comment on this clone: The CDR3 carries no conserved terminal phenylalanine or tryptophan, so it likely arises from a read error. The limits of the CDR3 on the DNA are not certain, so only TCRdb's listed CDR3 is given. The chain uses TRBV19 and TRBJ2-7; the table's D call of TRBD1 was not tested on the DNA. The CDR3 totals 10 residues, both ends included. From germline, CDR1 is LNHDA and CDR2 SQIVND (reference sequence). CDR3 in amino acids: CASRPRFRSA.

The chain is built from TRBV6-1 and TRBJ1-4; D is unresolved. V lost 1 base, J lost 1 base, and 7 bases lay in between. The CDR3 is 15 amino acids. Germline CDR1 MNHNS, CDR2 SASEGT. The CDR3 bases are TGTGCCAGCAGTGAAGTACAGAGAACTAATGAAAAACTGTTTTTT. This gives the protein CASSEVQRTNEKLFF.

The chain recombines TRBV7-6 with TRBJ2-3; 8 positions agree with TRBD2. This CDR3 is built from 17 residues. The ends lost 5 bases at V and 4 bases at J; junction bases unmatched: 14. The germline CDR1 and CDR2 sequences are SGHVS and FNYEAQ. The CDR3 region is CASSPLFSGIFSDTQYF. The CDR3 DNA reads TGTGCCAGCAGCCCCCTGTTTAGCGGGATATTTTCAGATACGCAGTATTTT.

The V gene is TRBV7-2, the J gene TRBJ2-5, with TRBD1 identical over 9 bases. The CDR3 has 15 residues. Germline loops: CDR1 SGHTA, CDR2 FQGNSA. Trimming took 3 bases from V and 4 from J; bases not matched to a gene: 6. The CDR3 reads CASSFMTGGGETQYF. The CDR3 nucleotides read TGTGCCAGCAGCTTTATGACAGGGGGGGGAGAGACCCAGTACTTC.

This chain joins TRBV7-2 and TRBJ2-3, with D unclear. V lost 5 bases and J 8 bases, leaving 17 bases between the germline ends. The CDR3 runs 14 residues. Germline V gene sequence: CDR1 SGHTA, CDR2 FQGNSA. The CDR3 sequence: CASSPTLGSSTQYF. CDR3 nucleotides: TGTGCCAGCAGCCCCACGTTGGGCTCTTCTACGCAGTATTTT.

The rearrangement links TRBV2 to TRBJ2-1; D perhaps matches TRBD1 (6 bases). With 6 bases removed from V and 3 bases from J, the gap between germline ends came to 12 bases. The CDR3 length is 14 residues. In germline, CDR1 is SNHLY, CDR2 FYNNEI. CDR3 amino acids: CASSLQGVYNEQFF. The DNA of the CDR3 is TGTGCCAGCAGCTTACAGGGAGTCTACAATGAGCAGTTCTTC. The full variable domain, with the rest looked up from reference TRBV2 and TRBJ2-1, is EPEVTQTPSHQVTQMGQEVILRCVPISNHLYFYWYRQILGQKVEFLVSFYNNEISEKSEIFDDQFSVERPDGSNFTLKIRSTKLEDSAMYFCASSLQGVYNEQFFGPGTRLTVL.

This clone was recorded only once. The V and J genes are TRBV4-3 and TRBJ2-5, with D possibly matching TRBD2 (5 bases). The length of the CDR3 is 16 residues. Germline loops: CDR1 LGHNA, CDR2 YSLEER. V was shortened by 1 base and J by 5 bases, with 17 bases between the two germline ends. The CDR3 DNA reads TGCGCCAGCAGCCAAGGAACTAGAATGCATGGGGAGACCCAGTACTTC. This codes for CASSQGTRMHGETQYF.

The chain is built from TRBV2 and TRBJ1-1; D is ambiguous. Trimming left V 2 bases short and J 9 bases short, with 7 bases between. The V gene's germline CDR1 is SNHLY and CDR2 FYNNEI. The CDR3 has 11 amino acids. CDR3 loop: CASSEKPQAFF. CDR3 DNA: TGTGCCAGCAGTGAAAAGCCTCAAGCTTTCTTT.

V and J are TRBV5-3 and TRBJ1-2, with TRBD1 matching 7 bases. TRBV5-3 is marked as an open reading frame, function uncertain. This CDR3 comprises 18 residues. V dropped 1 base and J dropped 4; count of bases not matched to a gene: 16. CDR3 loop: CARSLWVGRQGNGYGYTF. DNA of the CDR3: TGTGCCAGAAGCTTGTGGGTTGGGCGACAGGGAAATGGCTATGGCTACACCTTC.

The chain uses TRBV6-5 and TRBJ2-1; D is perhaps TRBD1 (6 bases). The length of the CDR3 is 15 residues. V was shortened by 2 bases and J by 1 base, with 9 bases between the two germline ends. From germline, CDR1 is MNHEY and CDR2 SVGAGI. CDR3 region: CASSYAGASYNEQFF. The DNA for the CDR3 is TGTGCCAGCAGTTACGCAGGGGCGTCCTACAATGAGCAGTTCTTC.

This sequence joins TRBV19 and TRBJ1-2, with D tentatively TRBD1 (5 bases). Germline V gene lookup returns CDR1 LNHDA and CDR2 SQIVND (reference sequence). The CDR3 consists of 15 residues. V was trimmed by 5 bases and J by 3 bases, leaving 16 bases between them. CDR3 protein: CASSETRVGHYGYTF. The CDR3 DNA follows: TGTGCCAGTAGTGAGACTCGGGTGGGGCACTATGGCTACACCTTC.

The V and J genes are TRBV2 and TRBJ1-6; D remains ambiguous. The CDR3 consists of 14 residues. V lost 7 bases and J lost 10, with 17 bases in between. Germline assignment: CDR1 SNHLY and CDR2 FYNNEI. CDR3 sequence reads: CASTPQEVRSPLHF. CDR3 nucleotides: TGTGCCAGCACCCCTCAGGAGGTCAGGTCACCCCTCCACTTT.

For this clone: Different DNA sequences within this sample yield the same CDR3. The CDR3 region is CASSQGGLAGVGTGELFF. CDR3 in DNA: TGCGCCAGCAGCCAAGGGGGACTAGCGGGAGTAGGCACCGGGGAGCTGTTTTTT. The genes are TRBV4-1 and TRBJ2-2, with TRBD2 matching 14 bases. The J segment lost 4 bases and the V segment lost 1 base, leaving 5 bases of the junction unmatched. The germline gives CDR1 MGHRA, CDR2 YSYEKL. The CDR3 extends over 18 amino acids.

This chain connects TRBV24-1 to TRBJ2-1; 10 nucleotides match TRBD2. The CDR3 sequence is 19 residues long. V lost 4 bases, J lost 9 bases, and 20 bases stayed unmatched. The germline V gene has CDR1 KGHDR and CDR2 SFDVKD. CDR3 sequence: CATSDPGLANGGALGEQFF. CDR3 nucleotide sequence: TGTGCCACCAGTGACCCGGGACTAGCGAACGGAGGTGCATTAGGTGAGCAGTTCTTC.

The chain couples TRBV9 to TRBJ2-7, with D perhaps matching TRBD2 (5 bases). There are 14 residues in the CDR3. Germline V gene lookup returns CDR1 SGDLS and CDR2 YYNGEE. Trimming pared 0 bases from V and 3 bases from J, leaving 10 bases between. The chain's CDR3 is CASSVGAGRYEQYF. In DNA form, the CDR3 reads TGTGCCAGCAGCGTAGGGGCGGGCCGCTACGAGCAGTACTTC.

V usage is TRBV28 and J usage is TRBJ1-1; D may be TRBD1 (5 bases). This CDR3 has 13 residues. The V end was cut by 5 bases, the J end by 4 bases, with 11 bases between. Per germline, CDR1 MDHEN and CDR2 SYDVKM. The CDR3 loop is CASSGGVATEAFF. The CDR3, as DNA: TGTGCCAGCAGTGGAGGGGTCGCCACTGAAGCTTTCTTT.

CDR3 amino acids: CASSETGSSTDTQYF. The CDR3 DNA is TGCGCCAGCAGTGAGACAGGGTCTAGCACAGATACGCAGTATTTT. The genes are TRBV10-1 and TRBJ2-3; D might be TRBD1 (6 bases). Germline V gene data show CDR1 as WNHNN and CDR2 as SYGVQD (reference sequence). The CDR3 has 15 residues. V shed 2 bases and J shed 0 bases, with 9 bases lying between them.

The chain combines TRBV27 with TRBJ2-3; D might be TRBD2 (5 bases). The V gene lost 3 bases and the J gene lost 0 bases, with 13 bases spanning the gap. The CDR3 sequence is 16 residues long. Germline values: CDR1 MNHEY, CDR2 SMNVEV (reference sequence). The CDR3 sequence: CASSFGQRTSTDTQYF. The CDR3 DNA reads TGTGCCAGCAGTTTCGGGCAGCGGACTAGCACAGATACGCAGTATTTT.

This clone was seen once. The genes are TRBV5-8 and TRBJ2-6, with TRBD1 matching over 7 bases. The V segment lost 3 bases and the J segment 0 bases; nucleotides outside the gene matches: 0. The CDR3 runs to 15 residues. CDR1 and CDR2 (germline): SGHTS, YDEGEE. The CDR3 reads CASSYRGSGANVLTF. The CDR3 bases are TGTGCCAGCAGCTACAGGGGCTCTGGGGCCAACGTCCTGACTTTC. Supplemented by reference TRBV5-8 and TRBJ2-6, the full variable domain reads EAGVTQSPTHLIKTRGQQATLRCSPISGHTSVYWYQQALGLGLQFLLWYDEGEERNRGNFPPRFSGRQFPNYSSELNVNALELEDSALYLCASSYRGSGANVLTFGAGSRLTVL.

The CDR3 bases are TGCGCCAGCAGGTCGGGGGGGACGAGCGCTGAGCAGTTCTTC. Translating it yields CASRSGGTSAEQFF. This chain connects TRBV5-1 to TRBJ2-1, with TRBD2 matching 8 bases. The V gene's germline CDR1 is SGHRS and CDR2 YFSETQ. This CDR3 region has 14 residues. J lost 9 bases, V lost 5 bases, and 10 bases had no gene match.

This chain uses TRBV7-2 with TRBJ1-6; 7 bases are shared with TRBD1. The junction had 8 bases not matched to a gene; V was cut back by 5 bases and J by 7 bases. The germline gives CDR1 SGHTA, CDR2 FQGNSA. The CDR3 sequence is 15 residues long. The CDR3 loop reads CASSGGQAGNSPLHF. The CDR3 DNA reads as TGTGCCAGCAGCGGAGGACAGGCGGGGAATTCACCCCTCCACTTT.

This chain uses TRBV28 with TRBJ2-2; D is uncertain. Germline-derived CDR1 and CDR2 are MDHEN and SYDVKM. There are 11 residues in the CDR3. V was trimmed by 10 bases and J by 7 bases, leaving 10 bases between them. The CDR3 DNA is TGTGCCATCTCTTTTCGCGGGGAGCTGTTTTTT. Encoded protein: CAISFRGELFF. Combining the CDR3 with reference TRBV28 and TRBJ2-2 gives the whole variable domain DVKVTQSSRYLVKRTGEKVFLECVQDMDHENMFWYRQDPGLGLRLIYFSYDVKMKEKGDIPEGYSVSREKKERFSLILESASTNQTSMYLCAISFRGELFFGEGSRLTVL.

The chain links TRBV6-2 or TRBV6-3 to TRBJ1-1; D gene unclear. This CDR3 region has 13 residues. V was clipped by 2 bases and J by 3 bases, with 7 bases between them. Germline V gene data show CDR1 as MNHEY and CDR2 as SVGEGT. The CDR3 sequence: CASSYQRYTEAFF. As DNA, the CDR3 is TGTGCCAGCAGTTACCAGCGGTACACTGAAGCTTTCTTT.